This entry concerns a single TCR beta chain. The target antigen is unknown. This sample was taken from a study of PD-1 blockade in classical Hodgkin lymphoma. Study observations and caveats: Whoever responded completely had baseline diversity much like that seen in newly diagnosed patients. Anyone who began nivolumab under 1 year after ASCT was excluded. Relapsed/refractory patients reportedly had the lowest baseline TCR diversity, below newly diagnosed patients, who were below healthy donors.

With no exception, relapse followed autologous stem cell transplantation in all patients, and brentuximab vedotin exposure varied. Using immunoSEQ multiplex PCR, the repertoire was profiled, and TCRdb retains in-frame clones only, with some absent. The sample carries tens of thousands of clones, 89% recorded once. CDR1 is MNHNS and CDR2 is SASEGT in the germline V gene. The V and J ends lost 5 bases and 9 bases respectively, with 16 bases between them. The CDR3 sequence is 13 residues long. The chain has TRBV6-1 and TRBJ1-1; tentative D call: TRBD1 (5 bases). The sample here was peripheral blood mononuclear cells (PBMCs), taken before the second cycle of nivolumab. The sequence derives from a human donor with classical Hodgkin lymphoma. This chain's CDR3 is CASSTGSSGKAFF. The CDR3 DNA sequence: TGTGCCAGCAGTACAGGTTCCTCCGGCAAAGCTTTCTTT.